This T cell receptor beta chain was observed in a study of blood T cells in healthy people across ages. CDR1 is MNHEY and CDR2 is SMNVEV in the germline V gene (reference sequence). Trimming removed 4 bases at V and 7 bases at J, with 5 bases between. The CDR3 is 11 residues long. The second PCR ran roughly 6 to 12 cycles with a sample-barcoded 5' primer and J-beta primers. Each CDR3 protein gets one entry after TCRdb re-called the 5' RACE reads with MiXCR. In the table there are 1,100,000 or so distinct CDR3 sequences, around 45% of which are singletons. The table lists this clonotype with a few counts.

Sequencing was carried out using blood. The clonotype was recovered from a woman in her fifties or sixties in good health. The chain links TRBV27 to TRBJ2-1; D is unclear. The CDR3 region has the DNA TGTGCCAGCAGTTGGGCAAATGAGCAGTTCTTC. It specifies CASSWANEQFF.